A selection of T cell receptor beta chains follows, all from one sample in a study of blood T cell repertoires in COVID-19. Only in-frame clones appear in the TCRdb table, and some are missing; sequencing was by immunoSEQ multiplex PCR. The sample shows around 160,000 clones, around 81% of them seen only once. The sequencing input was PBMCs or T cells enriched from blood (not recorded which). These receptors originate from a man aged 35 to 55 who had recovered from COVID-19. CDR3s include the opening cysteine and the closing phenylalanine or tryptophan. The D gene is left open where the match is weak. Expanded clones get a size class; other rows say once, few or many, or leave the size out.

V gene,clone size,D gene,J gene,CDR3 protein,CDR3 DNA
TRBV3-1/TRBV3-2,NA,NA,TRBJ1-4,CASSEVWGGDEKLFF,TGTGCCAGCAGCGAGGTATGGGGGGGAGATGAAAAACTGTTTTTT
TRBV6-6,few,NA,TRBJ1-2,CASSYSSQGPGGYTF,TGTGCCAGCAGTTACTCGAGCCAGGGGCCCGGGGGCTACACCTTC
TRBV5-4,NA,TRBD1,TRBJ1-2,CASSTDRESGYTF,TGTGCCAGCAGCACAGACAGGGAGAGTGGCTACACCTTC
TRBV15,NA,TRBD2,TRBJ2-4,CATSRDGGGAAIQYF,TGTGCCACCAGCAGAGATGGGGGAGGGGCGGCGATTCAGTACTTC
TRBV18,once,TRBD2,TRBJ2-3,CASSPGGGDTDTQYF,TGTGCCAGCTCACCAGGCGGGGGGGATACAGATACGCAGTATTTT
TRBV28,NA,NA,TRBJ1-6,CASNGVYSPLHF,TGTGCCAGCAACGGGGTGTATTCACCCCTCCACTTT
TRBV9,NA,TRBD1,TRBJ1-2,CASSQRNEGQPRFDGGYTF,TGTGCCAGCAGCCAGAGAAATGAGGGACAGCCCCGATTTGACGGTGGCTACACCTTC
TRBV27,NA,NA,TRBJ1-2,CASSPAGDQSYTF,TGTGCCAGCAGTCCGGCAGGGGACCAGAGCTACACCTTC
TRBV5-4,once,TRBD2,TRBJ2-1,CASSPAPLAAYNEQFF,TGTGCCAGCAGCCCTGCCCCCCTAGCGGCCTACAATGAGCAGTTCTTC
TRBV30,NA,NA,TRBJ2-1,CAWSDSGGNEQFF,TGTGCCTGGAGTGATTCAGGAGGGAATGAGCAGTTCTTC
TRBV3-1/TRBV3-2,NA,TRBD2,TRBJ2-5,CASSPSILAAQETQYF,TGTGCCAGCAGCCCAAGCATCCTAGCGGCGCAAGAGACCCAGTACTTC
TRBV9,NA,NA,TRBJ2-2,CASASRVRNTGELFF,TGTGCCAGCGCCAGCAGGGTTCGGAACACCGGGGAGCTGTTTTTT
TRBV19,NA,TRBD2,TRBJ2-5,CASSIISGGEETQYF,TGTGCCAGTAGTATCATTAGCGGGGGGGAAGAGACCCAGTACTTC
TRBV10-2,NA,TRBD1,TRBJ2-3,CASSNLPHPGQGSDTQYF,TGCGCCAGCAGCAACCTTCCACATCCGGGACAGGGGTCAGATACGCAGTATTTT
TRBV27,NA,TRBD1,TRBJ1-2,CASSLQGGYGYTF,TGTGCCAGCAGTCTACAGGGGGGCTATGGCTACACCTTC
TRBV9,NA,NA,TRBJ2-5,CASSGGGKGEETQYF,TGTGCCAGCAGCGGGGGAGGGAAGGGGGAAGAGACCCAGTACTTC
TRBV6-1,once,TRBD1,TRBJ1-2,CASSDRDREMKGYTF,TGTGCCAGCAGTGACCGGGACAGGGAAATGAAAGGCTACACCTTC
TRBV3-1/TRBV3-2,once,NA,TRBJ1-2,CASARGLPYGYTF,TGTGCCAGCGCCAGGGGTCTTCCCTATGGCTACACCTTC
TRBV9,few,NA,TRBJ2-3,CASSVARGTDTQYF,TGTGCCAGCAGCGTAGCGCGGGGCACAGATACGCAGTATTTT
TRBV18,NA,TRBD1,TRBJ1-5,CASSPEVGTANQPQHF,TGTGCCAGCTCACCAGAGGTCGGGACAGCTAATCAGCCCCAGCATTTT
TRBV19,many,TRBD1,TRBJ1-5,CASSTVLQGVGRNQPQHF,TGTGCCAGTAGTACGGTCTTACAGGGGGTAGGTCGCAATCAGCCCCAGCATTTT
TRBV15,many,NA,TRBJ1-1,CATSTSRRAGNVAFF,TGTGCCACCAGCACCTCCCGGCGGGCAGGAAACGTAGCTTTCTTT
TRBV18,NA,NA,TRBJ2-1,CASSPARELRNEQFF,TGTGCCAGCTCACCGGCCCGGGAACTGAGGAATGAGCAGTTCTTC
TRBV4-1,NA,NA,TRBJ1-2,CASSHIRTAEYGYTF,TGCGCCAGCAGCCACATAAGGACAGCTGAATATGGCTACACCTTC
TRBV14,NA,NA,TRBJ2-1,CASSFPQGIEQFF,TGTGCCAGCAGCTTTCCTCAGGGGATTGAGCAGTTCTTC
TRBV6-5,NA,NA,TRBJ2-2,CASKGRAGELFF,TGTGCCAGCAAGGGGCGTGCCGGGGAGCTGTTTTTT
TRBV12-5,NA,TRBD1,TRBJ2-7,CASGLQALDRGVYYEQYF,TGTGCTAGTGGTTTGCAGGCCCTCGACAGGGGCGTTTACTACGAGCAGTACTTC
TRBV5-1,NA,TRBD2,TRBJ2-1,CASSFSGGYYNEQFF,TGCGCCAGCAGCTTCAGCGGGGGTTACTACAATGAGCAGTTCTTC
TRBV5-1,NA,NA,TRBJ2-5,CASSLQGAETQYF,TGCGCCAGCAGCTTGCAGGGCGCGGAGACCCAGTACTTC
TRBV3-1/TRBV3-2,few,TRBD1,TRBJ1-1,CASRTGTEAEAFF,TGTGCCAGCAGGACAGGGACAGAAGCTGAAGCTTTCTTT
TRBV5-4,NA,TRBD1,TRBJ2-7,CASSLSAGTAYEQYF,TGTGCCAGCAGCTTGTCTGCCGGGACAGCCTACGAGCAGTACTTC
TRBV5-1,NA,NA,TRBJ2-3,CASSPVEGSDTQYF,TGCGCCAGCAGCCCGGTAGAGGGCTCAGATACGCAGTATTTT
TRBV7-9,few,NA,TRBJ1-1,CASSLGAGEAFF,TGTGCCAGCAGCTTAGGGGCAGGGGAGGCTTTCTTT
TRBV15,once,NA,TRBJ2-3,CATSRESWGVGTDTQYF,TGTGCCACCAGCAGAGAAAGTTGGGGGGTAGGCACAGATACGCAGTATTTT
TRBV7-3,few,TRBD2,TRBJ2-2,CASSKSGGNTGELFF,TGTGCCAGCAGCAAGAGCGGGGGGAACACCGGGGAGCTGTTTTTT
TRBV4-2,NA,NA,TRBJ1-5,CASSPGQTGQPQHF,TGTGCCAGCAGCCCCGGACAGACGGGTCAGCCCCAGCATTTT
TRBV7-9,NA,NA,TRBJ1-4,CASSFLESNEKLFF,TGTGCCAGCAGCTTCTTGGAGAGTAATGAAAAACTGTTTTTT
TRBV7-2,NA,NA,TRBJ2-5,CASSLVGAYQETQYF,TGTGCCAGCAGCTTAGTGGGAGCGTACCAAGAGACCCAGTACTTC
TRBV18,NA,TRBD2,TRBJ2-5,CASSPILADWNLYF,TGTGCCAGCTCACCAATACTAGCGGACTGGAATTTGTACTTC
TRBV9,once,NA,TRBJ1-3,CASSVLAGNTIYF,TGTGCCAGCAGCGTTTTAGCTGGAAACACCATATATTTT
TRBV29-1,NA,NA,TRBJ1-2,CSVVTEIYGYTF,TGCAGCGTGGTTACAGAGATCTATGGCTACACCTTC
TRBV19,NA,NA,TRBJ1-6,CASSIGYSYNSPLHF,TGTGCCAGTAGTATCGGTTACAGCTATAATTCACCCCTCCACTTT
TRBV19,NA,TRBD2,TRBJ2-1,CASSMGLAPFF,TGTGCCAGTAGTATGGGACTAGCCCCGTTCTTC
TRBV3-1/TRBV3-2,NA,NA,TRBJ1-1,CASSPLRAGHHDTEAFF,TGTGCCAGCAGCCCCCTTCGCGCAGGGCACCATGACACTGAAGCTTTCTTT
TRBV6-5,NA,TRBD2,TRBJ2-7,CASIGGGPPYEQYF,TGTGCCAGCATCGGGGGGGGCCCCCCCTACGAGCAGTACTTC
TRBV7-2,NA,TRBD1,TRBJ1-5,CASSPGQSYQPQHF,TGTGCCAGCAGCCCGGGACAGTCATATCAGCCCCAGCATTTT
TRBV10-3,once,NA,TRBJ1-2,CAISADSGRDGYTF,TGTGCCATCAGTGCCGACAGTGGACGTGATGGCTACACCTTC
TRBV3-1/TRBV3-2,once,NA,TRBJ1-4,CASSRSGTNLNEKLFF,TGTGCCAGCAGCCGATCCGGGACAAACCTAAATGAAAAACTGTTTTTT
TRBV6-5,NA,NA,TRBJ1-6,CASSLDTRSSPLHF,TGTGCCAGCAGCCTGGACACGAGGAGTTCACCCCTCCACTTT
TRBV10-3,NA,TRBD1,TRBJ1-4,CAISESTGQRAKLFF,TGTGCCATCAGTGAGTCGACAGGGCAGCGCGCAAAACTGTTTTTT
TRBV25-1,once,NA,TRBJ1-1,CASSLLVENTEAFF,TGTGCCAGCAGCTTACTAGTGGAGAACACTGAAGCTTTCTTT
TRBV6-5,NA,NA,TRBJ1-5,CASSNQGAGQPQHF,TGTGCCAGCAGTAACCAGGGCGCGGGGCAGCCCCAGCATTTT
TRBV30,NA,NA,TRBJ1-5,CAWGQNSNQPQHF,TGTGCCTGGGGACAGAATAGCAATCAGCCCCAGCATTTT
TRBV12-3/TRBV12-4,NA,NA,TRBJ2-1,CASSLRAVEQFF,TGTGCCAGCAGCCTCAGGGCGGTTGAGCAGTTCTTC
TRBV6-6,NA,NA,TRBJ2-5,CASSPASAETQYF,TGTGCCAGCAGCCCAGCGAGCGCAGAGACCCAGTACTTC